The source of this T cell receptor (beta chain) is a study of immune evolution from preneoplasia to lung adenocarcinoma. Study outcomes and limitations: Top clone frequencies peaked in normal lung, apparently declining through invasive adenocarcinoma. Clonality was highest in normal lung, lower in later-stage lesions apparently.

Concerning this clone itself: The antigen remains unidentified.

After pathologic assessment, macro-dissection selected premalignant or tumor cells for extraction. Generated by immunoSEQ multiplex PCR, the TCRdb table keeps only in-frame clones and is missing some. The sample yields about 5,100 clones, more than 60% seen once. This CDR3 spans 17 amino acids. J lost 0 bases, V lost 0 bases, and 8 bases had no gene match. Germline values: CDR1 GTSNPN, CDR2 SVGIG (reference sequence). The origin of this receptor is a person aged 45 to 69 with lung adenocarcinoma. The J gene is TRBJ1-2, the V gene TRBV30; 9 bases are shared with TRBD1. The sample taken for sequencing was FFPE minimally invasive lung adenocarcinoma tissue. This chain's CDR3 is CAWSVGTGQGSNYGYTF. Written as DNA, the CDR3 is TGTGCCTGGAGTGTAGGAACGGGACAGGGATCTAACTATGGCTACACCTTC.